This T cell receptor (beta chain) was retrieved from a study of cytomegalovirus exposure and HLA in healthy donors. Findings and caveats of the study: The study flagged some 170 TCR beta chains as cytomegalovirus-associated.

This CDR3 has 16 residues. J lost 2 bases, V lost 5 bases, and 4 bases had no gene match. CDR1 and CDR2 (germline): SGHAT, FQNNGV. Comment on this clone: What it binds is unknown.

This PCR relied on a set of 60 Vbeta primers and 13 Jbeta primers. Sequencing was performed with immunoSEQ multiplex PCR; in TCRdb, only in-frame clones are kept and a portion is missing. The table has some 120,000 clones, approximately 70% seen once; the top ten hold approximately 8.6%. This chain connects TRBV11-2 to TRBJ2-2; TRBD2 agrees at 11 bases. This receptor was obtained from a man aged 25-45 years in good health and CMV-seropositive. Sequencing was done on a sample of PBMCs. The CDR3 bases are TGTGCCAGCAGCCTCGGGACTAGCGGTAACACCGGGGAGCTGTTTTTT. Residues: CASSLGTSGNTGELFF.